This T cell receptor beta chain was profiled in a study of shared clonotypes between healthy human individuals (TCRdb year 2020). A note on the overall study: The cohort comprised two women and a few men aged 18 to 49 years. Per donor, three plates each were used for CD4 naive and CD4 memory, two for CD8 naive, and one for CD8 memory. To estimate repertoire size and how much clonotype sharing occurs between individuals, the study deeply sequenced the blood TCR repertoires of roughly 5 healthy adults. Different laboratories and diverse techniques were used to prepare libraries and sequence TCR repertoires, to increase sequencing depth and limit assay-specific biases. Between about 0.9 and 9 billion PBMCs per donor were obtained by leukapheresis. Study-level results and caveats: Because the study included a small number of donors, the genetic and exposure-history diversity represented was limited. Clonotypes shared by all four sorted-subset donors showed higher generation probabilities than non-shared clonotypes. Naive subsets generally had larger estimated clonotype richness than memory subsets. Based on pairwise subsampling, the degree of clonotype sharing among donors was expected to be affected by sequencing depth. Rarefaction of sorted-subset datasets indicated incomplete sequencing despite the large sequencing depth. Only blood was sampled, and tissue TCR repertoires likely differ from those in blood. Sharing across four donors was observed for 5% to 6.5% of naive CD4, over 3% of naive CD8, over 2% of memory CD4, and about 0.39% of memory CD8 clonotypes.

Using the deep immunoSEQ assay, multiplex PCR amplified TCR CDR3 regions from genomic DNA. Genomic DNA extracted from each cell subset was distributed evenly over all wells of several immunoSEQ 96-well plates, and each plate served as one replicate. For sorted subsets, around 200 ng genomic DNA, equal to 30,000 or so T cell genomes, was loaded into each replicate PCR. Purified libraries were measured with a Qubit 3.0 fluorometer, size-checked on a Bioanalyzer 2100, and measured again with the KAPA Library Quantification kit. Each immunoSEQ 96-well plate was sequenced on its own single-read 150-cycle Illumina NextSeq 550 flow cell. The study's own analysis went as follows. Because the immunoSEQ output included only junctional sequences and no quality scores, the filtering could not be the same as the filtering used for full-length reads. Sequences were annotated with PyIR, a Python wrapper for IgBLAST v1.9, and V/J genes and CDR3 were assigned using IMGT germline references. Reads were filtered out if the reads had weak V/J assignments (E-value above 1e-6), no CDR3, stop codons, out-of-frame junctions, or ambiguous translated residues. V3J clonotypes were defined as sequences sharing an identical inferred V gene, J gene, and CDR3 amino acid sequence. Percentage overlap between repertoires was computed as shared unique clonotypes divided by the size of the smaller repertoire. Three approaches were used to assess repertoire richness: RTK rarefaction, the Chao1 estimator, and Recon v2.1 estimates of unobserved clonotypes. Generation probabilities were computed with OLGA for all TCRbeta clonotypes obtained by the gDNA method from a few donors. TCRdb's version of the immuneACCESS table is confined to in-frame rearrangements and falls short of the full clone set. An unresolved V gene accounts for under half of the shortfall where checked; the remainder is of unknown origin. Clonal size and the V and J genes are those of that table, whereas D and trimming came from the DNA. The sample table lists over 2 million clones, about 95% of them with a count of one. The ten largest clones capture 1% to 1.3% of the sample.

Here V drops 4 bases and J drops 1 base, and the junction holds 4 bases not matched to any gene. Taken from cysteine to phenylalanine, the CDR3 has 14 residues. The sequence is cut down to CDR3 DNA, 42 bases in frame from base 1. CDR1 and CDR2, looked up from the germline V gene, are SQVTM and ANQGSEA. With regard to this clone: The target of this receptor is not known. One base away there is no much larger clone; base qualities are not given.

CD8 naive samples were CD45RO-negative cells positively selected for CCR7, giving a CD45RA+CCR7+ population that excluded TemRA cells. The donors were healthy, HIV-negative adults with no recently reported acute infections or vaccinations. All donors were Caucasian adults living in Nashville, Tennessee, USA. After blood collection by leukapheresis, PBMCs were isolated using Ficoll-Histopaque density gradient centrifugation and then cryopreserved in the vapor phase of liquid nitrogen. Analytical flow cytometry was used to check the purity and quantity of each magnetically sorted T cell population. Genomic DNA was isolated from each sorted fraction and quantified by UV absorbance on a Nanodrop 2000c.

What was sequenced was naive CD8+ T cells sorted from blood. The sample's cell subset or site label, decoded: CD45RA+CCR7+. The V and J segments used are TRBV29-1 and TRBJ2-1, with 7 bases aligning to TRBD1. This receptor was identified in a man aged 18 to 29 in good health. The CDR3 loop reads CSVVARGSYNEQFF. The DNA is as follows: TGCAGCGTTGTGGCCAGGGGGTCCTACAATGAGCAGTTCTTC.